Sequencing of this T cell receptor (beta chain) was carried out in a study of T-cell memory formation after mild COVID-19. This clonotype appeared a few times. This CDR3 comprises 17 residues. V shed 1 base and J shed 6 bases, with 20 bases lying between them. Per germline, CDR1 SEHNR and CDR2 FQNEAQ (reference sequence). TCRdb analysed the 5' RACE reads with MiXCR anew, one entry per CDR3 protein. Found here are 390,000 or so distinct CDR3 sequences, about a sixth of them singletons; the top ten hold 20% to 25%. The sample taken for sequencing was PBMCs or a T cell subset sorted from them (not recorded which). The origin of this receptor is a man younger than 35 who had mild COVID-19 (a few samples of this study predate the infection). Cell type and time point are not known. The chain couples TRBV7-9 to TRBJ2-3; D is perhaps TRBD2 (5 bases). CDR3 region: CASSLGAAGPWADTQYF. CDR3 DNA sequence: TGTGCCAGCAGCTTAGGAGCGGCGGGCCCCTGGGCCGATACGCAGTATTTT.